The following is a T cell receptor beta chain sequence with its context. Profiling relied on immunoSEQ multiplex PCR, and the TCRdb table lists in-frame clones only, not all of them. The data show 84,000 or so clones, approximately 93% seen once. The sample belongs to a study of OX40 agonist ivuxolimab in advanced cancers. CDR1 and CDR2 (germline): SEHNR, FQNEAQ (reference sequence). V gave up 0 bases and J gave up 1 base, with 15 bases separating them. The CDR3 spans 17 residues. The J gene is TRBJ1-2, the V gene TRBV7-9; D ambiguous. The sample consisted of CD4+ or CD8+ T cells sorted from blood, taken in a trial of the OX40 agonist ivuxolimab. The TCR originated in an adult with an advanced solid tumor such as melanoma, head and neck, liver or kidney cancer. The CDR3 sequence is CASSLAKREVYNYGYTF. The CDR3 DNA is TGTGCCAGCAGCTTAGCTAAAAGGGAAGTATATAACTATGGCTACACCTTC.